The clone carrying this TCR beta chain was counted many times. This entry comes from a study of T-cell reconstitution after alpha-beta-depleted transplantation in children. Unique molecular identifiers were built into the TCRbeta library. Each CDR3 protein is one row after TCRdb ran MiXCR on the PCR reads. The sample carries 500,000 or so distinct CDR3 sequences, about an eighth recorded once. The TCR originated in a female patient aged 2-9 years who had a stem cell transplant for aplastic anemia, so the T cells may come from the graft donor. The sequencing here drew on PBMCs, mostly from graft donor cells, taken 180 days after TCRalphabeta/CD19-depleted stem cell transplant.

The DNA for the CDR3 is TGCGCCAGCAGCCCGGGAACCCTCGATGGGGAGCTGTTTTTT. Translating it yields CASSPGTLDGELFF. The rearrangement uses TRBV5-1 and TRBJ2-2; TRBD2 might be the D (5 bases). The V gene's germline CDR1 is SGHRS and CDR2 YFSETQ. This CDR3 region has 14 residues. The germline V and J ends were trimmed by 4 bases and 8 bases, with 15 bases remaining between them.